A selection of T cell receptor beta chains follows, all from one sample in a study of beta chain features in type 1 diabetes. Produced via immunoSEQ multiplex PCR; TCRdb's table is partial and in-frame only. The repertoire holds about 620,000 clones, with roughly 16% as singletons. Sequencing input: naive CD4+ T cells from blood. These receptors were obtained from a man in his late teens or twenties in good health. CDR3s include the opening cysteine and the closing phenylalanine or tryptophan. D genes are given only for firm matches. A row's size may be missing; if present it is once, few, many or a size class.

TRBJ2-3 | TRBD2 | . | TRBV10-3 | TGTGCCATCAGTGAGTCGAGCGGGGGGCCACGCACAGATACGCAGTATTTT | CAISESSGGPRTDTQYF
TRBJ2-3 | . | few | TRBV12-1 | TGTGCCAGCAGCCCCCAGCAGTATTTT | CASSPQQYF
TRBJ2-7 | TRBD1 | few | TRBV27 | TGTGCCAGCAGTTTACGGGGACAGCAAAGCTACGAGCAGTACTTC | CASSLRGQQSYEQYF
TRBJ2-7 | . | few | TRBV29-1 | TGCAGCGTTGGGGTAGGGGGAGTTCCCTACGAGCAGTACTTC | CSVGVGGVPYEQYF
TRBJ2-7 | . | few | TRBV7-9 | TGTGCCAGCAGCTCCCAGGGGTACGAGCAGTACTTC | CASSSQGYEQYF
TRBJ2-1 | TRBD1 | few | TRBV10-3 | TGTGCCATCAGCCCGGGACAGCACTACAATGAGCAGTTCTTC | CAISPGQHYNEQFF
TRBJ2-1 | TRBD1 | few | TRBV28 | TGTGCCAGCAGTTTAAACAGGGGATATAATAATGAGCAGTTCTTC | CASSLNRGYNNEQFF
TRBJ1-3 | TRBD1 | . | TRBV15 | TGTGCCACCAGCAGAGAGGGACAGGGAAACACCATATATTTT | CATSREGQGNTIYF
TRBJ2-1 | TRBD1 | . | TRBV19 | TGTGCCAGTAGTACTGGGACAGGGGGATACAATGAGCAGTTCTTC | CASSTGTGGYNEQFF
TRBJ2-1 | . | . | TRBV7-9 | TGTGCCAGCAGCCCTCCCGGCAGGGTCCCCAACAATGAGCAGTTCTTC | CASSPPGRVPNNEQFF
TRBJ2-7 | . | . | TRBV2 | TGTGCCAGCAGTCGGGGGCAGGGGTGGTACGAGCAGTACTTC | CASSRGQGWYEQYF
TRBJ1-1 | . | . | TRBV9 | TGTGCCAGCAGCCTAACAGGGTATACTGAAGCTTTCTTT | CASSLTGYTEAFF
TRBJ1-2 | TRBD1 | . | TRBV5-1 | TGCGCCAGCAGCTTCGGACAGGGCACTAACTATGGCTACACCTTC | CASSFGQGTNYGYTF
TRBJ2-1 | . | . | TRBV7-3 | TGTGCCAGCAGCTTAGGGCAGGAAAGGAATGAGCAGTTCTTC | CASSLGQERNEQFF
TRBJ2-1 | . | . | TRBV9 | TGTGCCAGCAGCGTAGCTACAGGGCAATACAATGAGCAGTTCTTC | CASSVATGQYNEQFF
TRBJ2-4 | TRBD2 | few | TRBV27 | TGTGCCAGCACAGGCGGGGGTTCCCAAAACATTCAGTACTTC | CASTGGGSQNIQYF
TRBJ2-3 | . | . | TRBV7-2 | TGTGCCAGCAGACAGACTAGGCCAGATACGCAGTATTTT | CASRQTRPDTQYF
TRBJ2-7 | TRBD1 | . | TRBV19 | TGTGCCAGTAGTACGTGGACAGGGCCAAATCACTACGAGCAGTACTTC | CASSTWTGPNHYEQYF
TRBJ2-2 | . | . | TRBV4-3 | TGCGCCAGCAGCCAAGAAGCCGGGACCGGGGAGCTGTTTTTT | CASSQEAGTGELFF
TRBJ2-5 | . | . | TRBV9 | TGTGCCAGCAGCGTAGCGAGCCGCCAGGAGACCCAGTACTTC | CASSVASRQETQYF
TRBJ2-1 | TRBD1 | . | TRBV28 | TGTGCCAGCAGTTCAGGGGGAAGGTACAATGAGCAGTTCTTC | CASSSGGRYNEQFF
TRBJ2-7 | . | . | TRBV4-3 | TGCGCCAGCAGCCAAGACTACAGTAAGAACGAGCAGTACTTC | CASSQDYSKNEQYF
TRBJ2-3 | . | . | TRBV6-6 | TGTGCCAGCAGTTATGGGGCGCAGTATTTT | CASSYGAQYF
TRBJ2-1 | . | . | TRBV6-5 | TGTGCCAGCACGCTTTCTACTGAGCAGTTCTTC | CASTLSTEQFF
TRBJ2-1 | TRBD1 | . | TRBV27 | TGTGCCAGCAGTTCTCTAAACAGGGGGAAGTTCTTC | CASSSLNRGKFF
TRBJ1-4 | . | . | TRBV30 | TGTGCCTGGTCACAGGGATGGGGAGAAAAACTGTTTTTT | CAWSQGWGEKLFF
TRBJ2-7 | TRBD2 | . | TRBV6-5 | TGTGCCAGCAGTTATCCGGGAGGGACCTCCTACGAGCAGTACTTC | CASSYPGGTSYEQYF
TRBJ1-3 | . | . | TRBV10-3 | TGTGCCATCAGTGAGGCAGACTCTGGAAACACCATATATTTT | CAISEADSGNTIYF
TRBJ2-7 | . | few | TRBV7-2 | TGTGCCAGCAGTACAGGGCCCTACGAGCAGTACTTC | CASSTGPYEQYF
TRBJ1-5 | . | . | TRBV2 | TGTGCCAGCAGAACACGGTCAGCAAACAATCAGCCCCAGCATTTT | CASRTRSANNQPQHF
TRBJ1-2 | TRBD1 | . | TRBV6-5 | TGTGCCAGCAAAGGGACAGGGCTCTATGGCTACACCTTC | CASKGTGLYGYTF
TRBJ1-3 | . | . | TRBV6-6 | TGTGCCAGCAGACCGCCCGGGGGCTCTGGAAACACCATATATTTT | CASRPPGGSGNTIYF
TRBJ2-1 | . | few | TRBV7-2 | TGTGCCAGCAGCATCCTAGCGAGTGGGTACAATGAGCAGTTCTTC | CASSILASGYNEQFF
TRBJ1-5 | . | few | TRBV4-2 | TGTGCCAGCAGCCAAGGGTGGGCACAGGGCGGAAAGAGTCAGCCCCAGCATTTT | CASSQGWAQGGKSQPQHF
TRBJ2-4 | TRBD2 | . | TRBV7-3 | TGTGCCAGCAGCTTGGTTACGGGAGGTGGCAAGATTCAGTACTTC | CASSLVTGGGKIQYF
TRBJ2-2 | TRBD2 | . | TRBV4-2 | TGTGCCAGCAGCCAAGGGACTAGCGGGGCCCTTGGAACCGGGGAGCTGTTTTTT | CASSQGTSGALGTGELFF
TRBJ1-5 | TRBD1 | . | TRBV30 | TGTGCCTGGAGTGTAGGGACAGGGAGTCAGCCCCAGCATTTT | CAWSVGTGSQPQHF
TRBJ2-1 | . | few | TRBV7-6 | TGTGCCAGCAGCCGTGGGACCGGCTCCTACAATGAGCAGTTCTTC | CASSRGTGSYNEQFF
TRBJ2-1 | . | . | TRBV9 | TGTGCCAGCAGCGTAGACGCAGGGGCAGCCTCCTACAATGAGCAGTTCTTC | CASSVDAGAASYNEQFF
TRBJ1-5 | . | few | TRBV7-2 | TGTGCCAGCAGCTTACCGGTCCGGGGAAATCAGCCCCAGCATTTT | CASSLPVRGNQPQHF
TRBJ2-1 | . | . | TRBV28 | TGTGCCAGCAGTTTATGGGCAGCGGCTCTGGGCCACGACAACAATGAGCAGTTCTTC | CASSLWAAALGHDNNEQFF
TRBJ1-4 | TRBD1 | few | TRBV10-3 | TGTGCCATCAGTGGCGGACAGGGTGGGCTGTTTTTT | CAISGGQGGLFF
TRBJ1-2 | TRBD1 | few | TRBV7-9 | TGTGCCAGCAGCTTTTCTACGGGACAGGGGGCATCTGGCTACACCTTC | CASSFSTGQGASGYTF
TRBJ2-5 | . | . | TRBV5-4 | TGTGCCAGCAGCCGGGGCGCCGAGACTAGGAGAGAGACCCAGTACTTC | CASSRGAETRRETQYF
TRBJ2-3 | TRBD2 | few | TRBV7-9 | TGTGCCAGCAGCTTAATGGAGTCCCTAGCGGGGGGCCTCGCAGATACGCAGTATTTT | CASSLMESLAGGLADTQYF